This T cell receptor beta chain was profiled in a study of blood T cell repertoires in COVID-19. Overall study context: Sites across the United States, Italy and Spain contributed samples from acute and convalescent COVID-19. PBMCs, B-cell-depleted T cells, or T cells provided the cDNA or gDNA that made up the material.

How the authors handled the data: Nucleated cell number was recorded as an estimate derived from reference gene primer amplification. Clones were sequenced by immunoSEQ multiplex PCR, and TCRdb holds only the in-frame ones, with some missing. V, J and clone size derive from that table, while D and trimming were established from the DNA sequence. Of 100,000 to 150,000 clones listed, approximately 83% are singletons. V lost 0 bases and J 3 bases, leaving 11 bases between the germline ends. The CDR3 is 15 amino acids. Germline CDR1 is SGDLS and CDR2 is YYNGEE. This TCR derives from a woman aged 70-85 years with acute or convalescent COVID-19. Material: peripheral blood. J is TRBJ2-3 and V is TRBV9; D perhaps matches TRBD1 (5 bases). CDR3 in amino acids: CASSVARAGTDTQYF. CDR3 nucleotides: TGTGCCAGCAGCGTAGCCAGGGCTGGTACAGATACGCAGTATTTT.